Presented here are 31 T cell receptor beta chains from one specimen sequenced in a study of preoperative IRX-2 immunotherapy in early breast cancer. Regarding treatment: preoperative locoregional IRX-2 cytokine immunotherapy. Here immunoSEQ multiplex PCR was the method, and the copy in TCRdb shows in-frame clones only, minus some. The repertoire consists of around 28,000 clones, with 90% occurring once and the leading ten covering around 8.9%. The specimen was collected from a patient treated with IRX-2 immunotherapy. These TCRs come from a human donor with breast cancer.

The V gene is TRBV7-6, the J gene TRBJ1-1, with D tentatively TRBD1 (5 bases). The CDR3 is made up of 16 amino acids. The V gene's germline CDR1 is SGHVS and CDR2 FNYEAQ. V lost 4 bases, J lost 0 bases, and 15 bases lay in between. The CDR3 sequence is CASSSLSGGMNTEAFF. DNA of the CDR3: TGTGCCAGCAGCTCCTTATCTGGGGGGATGAACACTGAAGCTTTCTTT.

The V call is TRBV12-2, the J call TRBJ1-1; TRBD1 reflects the table's D call only, with no check against the DNA. TRBV12-2 counts as a pseudogene. There are 20 residues in the CDR3. The CDR3 is CASRFELPDRTGFKNTEAFF. The CDR3 DNA reads TGTGCAAGTCGCTTCGAGCTGCCAGACCGGACAGGGTTTAAGAACACTGAAGCTTTCTTT.

CDR3: CGNTEAFF. The CDR3 DNA reads TGCGGAAACACTGAAGCTTTCTTT. The chain uses TRBV20-1 and TRBJ1-1; D is undetermined. Germline loops: CDR1 DFQATT, CDR2 SNEGSKA (reference sequence). The CDR3 totals 8 residues.

This chain connects TRBV6-1 to TRBJ1-6, with a weak D call TRBD1 (5 bases). Trimming pared 1 base from V and 0 bases from J, leaving 13 bases between. The CDR3 has 18 amino acids. The germline gives CDR1 MNHNS, CDR2 SASEGT. As DNA, the CDR3 is TGTGCCAGCAGTGAAGGGGGCACGCGGAGCTCCTATAATTCACCCCTCCACTTT. It specifies CASSEGGTRSSYNSPLHF.

CDR3 coding DNA: TGTGCCAGTAGTCCCGACGGGGTAAACACTGAAGCTTTCTTT. It encodes CASSPDGVNTEAFF. The gene calls are TRBV19 and TRBJ1-1; D gene ambiguous. Germline-derived CDR1 and CDR2 are LNHDA and SQIVND (reference sequence). V was shortened by 5 bases and J by 2 bases, with 12 bases between the two germline ends. The CDR3 loop spans 14 amino acids.

V gene TRBV10-3 combines with J gene TRBJ2-7; 10 nucleotides agree with TRBD2. The CDR3 totals 15 residues. CDR1 and CDR2 from the germline V gene are ENHRY and SYGVKD. Trimming cost V 2 bases and J 6 bases; bases outside gene matches: 7. The CDR3 DNA reads TGTGCCATCAGTGAGGGAAGGACTAGCGGTTCCGAGCAGTACTTC. Protein product: CAISEGRTSGSEQYF.

This chain uses TRBV13 with TRBJ2-7; the D is unclear. V lost 5 bases to trimming and J lost 5 bases, with 10 bases between them. The CDR3 has 12 amino acids. Germline-derived CDR1 and CDR2 are PRHDT and FYEKMQ (reference sequence). The CDR3 here is CASSTSAHEQYF. CDR3 in DNA: TGTGCCAGCAGCACTTCCGCTCACGAGCAGTACTTC.

This clone was observed a few times. The chain couples TRBV30 to TRBJ2-7, with D perhaps TRBD1 or TRBD2 (5 bases each). The ends were cut back, 0 bases at V and 6 bases at J, with 6 bases in the middle. CDR3 length: 11 amino acids. Germline assignment: CDR1 GTSNPN and CDR2 SVGIG (reference sequence). CDR3 region: CAWSVGGEQYF. CDR3 nucleotides: TGTGCCTGGAGTGTTGGGGGCGAGCAGTACTTC.

V is TRBV6-5 and J is TRBJ2-2; TRBD1 matches at 8 bases. Germline CDR1 reads MNHEY; CDR2 reads SVGAGI. With V trimmed by 2 bases and J by 3 bases, 2 bases remained unmatched. The CDR3 is made up of 15 amino acids. Written as DNA, the CDR3 is TGTGCCAGCAGTTACGGACAGGGCTACACCGGGGAGCTGTTTTTT. Protein sequence: CASSYGQGYTGELFF.

The V gene is TRBV10-3, the J gene TRBJ2-7; possibly TRBD1 for D (6 bases). The CDR3 consists of 12 residues. CDR1 and CDR2 (germline): ENHRY, SYGVKD. The V gene lost 8 bases and the J gene lost 3 bases, with 11 bases spanning the gap. The CDR3 region is CAILRDNYEQYF. DNA of the CDR3: TGTGCCATCCTTCGGGACAACTACGAGCAGTACTTC.

The V call is TRBV19, the J call TRBJ1-2, with TRBD1 identical over 8 bases. The CDR3 spans 14 residues. V lost 4 bases and J lost 6; bases outside the gene matches: 7. From germline, CDR1 is LNHDA and CDR2 SQIVND (reference sequence). The CDR3 sequence is CASSTRDRWNGYTF. The CDR3 DNA sequence: TGTGCCAGTAGTACACGGGACAGGTGGAATGGCTACACCTTC.

The chain couples TRBV18 to TRBJ1-4, with 9 bases matching TRBD1. The CDR3 is 14 residues long. Trimming at V came to 0 bases and at J to 7 bases, leaving 0 bases not matched to a gene. Germline values: CDR1 KGHSH, CDR2 LQKENI. CDR3 residues: CASSPPGQGEKLFF. For the CDR3, the DNA is TGTGCCAGCTCACCACCGGGACAGGGTGAAAAACTGTTTTTT.

J is TRBJ2-2 and V is TRBV10-1, with a possible D match to TRBD1 (5 bases). CDR1 is WNHNN, CDR2 SYGVQD, per germline (reference sequence). The CDR3 extends over 16 amino acids. Between the trimmed V and J ends, which lost 6 bases and 4 bases, there was a span of 18 bases. CDR3 DNA: TGCGCCAGCAGCCCTCGAACAGGACCCTTCACCGGGGAGCTGTTTTTT. This translates into CASSPRTGPFTGELFF.

CDR3 in DNA: TGCGCCAGCAGCTTGGCCGAGACAACATTCTACAATGAGCAGTTCTTC. Translation: CASSLAETTFYNEQFF. The chain couples TRBV5-1 to TRBJ2-1; D not resolved. Trimming took off 0 bases at V and 3 bases at J, with 13 bases between the two ends. CDR3 length: 16 amino acids. Germline V gene sequence: CDR1 SGHRS, CDR2 YFSETQ.

This clone was detected only once. The V call is TRBV7-9, the J call TRBJ2-2; D is ambiguous. V gave up 4 bases and J gave up 1 base, with 7 bases separating them. CDR1 and CDR2 (germline): SEHNR, FQNEAQ (reference sequence). The CDR3 runs 14 residues. CDR3: CASSSTVNTGELFF. In DNA form, the CDR3 reads TGTGCCAGCAGCTCGACGGTGAACACCGGGGAGCTGTTTTTT.

This clone came up once. The chain joins TRBV6-4 to TRBJ1-5; D is perhaps TRBD1 (5 bases). The germline V gene encodes CDR1 MRHNA and CDR2 SNTAGT. Trimming cost V 3 bases and J 6 bases, with 15 bases left between them. The CDR3 runs 15 residues. CDR3 bases: TGTGCCAGCAGTGAGAGAAGGGCAGGGCTTCAGCCCCAGCATTTT. Protein product: CASSERRAGLQPQHF.

The CDR3 protein is CASKRQGATEAFF. The CDR3 coding sequence is TGTGCCAGCAAGCGACAGGGGGCAACTGAAGCTTTCTTT. V gene TRBV6-4 combines with J gene TRBJ1-1; 10 bases agree with TRBD1. CDR3 length equals 13 residues. J gave up 5 bases and V 7 bases, and 4 bases lay outside the gene matches. CDR1 is MRHNA and CDR2 is SNTAGT in the germline V gene.

The chain carries TRBV13 and TRBJ2-5, with D possibly being TRBD1 or TRBD2 (6 bases each). V lost 5 bases, J lost 6 bases, and 19 bases lay in between. CDR1 is PRHDT and CDR2 is FYEKMQ in the germline V gene (reference sequence). This CDR3 contains 15 residues. The CDR3 DNA is TGTGCCAGCAGCCTTTCGACAAGGGGGAGGCAGACCCAGTACTTC. It translates to CASSLSTRGRQTQYF.

The V and J genes are TRBV7-9 and TRBJ2-5, with D unresolved. CDR1 and CDR2 from the germline V gene are SEHNR and FQNEAQ (reference sequence). This CDR3 region has 13 residues. V shed 0 bases and J shed 1 base, with 3 bases lying between them. In nucleotides, the CDR3 is TGTGCCAGCAGCTTAGCGGTCCAAGAGACCCAGTACTTC. Translating gives CASSLAVQETQYF.

Only a few counts were recorded for this clone. The rearrangement uses TRBV19 and TRBJ2-7, with TRBD1 matching over 9 bases. Germline trimming cut 3 bases from V and 3 bases from J; bases unmatched to any gene: 3. The length of the CDR3 is 14 residues. Germline CDR1 LNHDA, CDR2 SQIVND (reference sequence). CDR3 nucleotide sequence: TGTGCCAGTAGTATGGGGACAGGGTTCTACGAGCAGTACTTC. Translating it yields CASSMGTGFYEQYF.

J is TRBJ1-5 and V is TRBV14; no reliable D call. Germline CDR1 is SGHDN and CDR2 is FVKESK. The CDR3 contains 12 residues. V was clipped by 5 bases and J by 5 bases, with 7 bases between them. This CDR3 reads CASSFEDQPQHF. Written as DNA, the CDR3 is TGTGCCAGCAGCTTCGAAGATCAGCCCCAGCATTTT.

The rearrangement uses TRBV9 and TRBJ2-1; a possible D gene is TRBD2 (6 bases). The CDR3 length is 16 residues. V lost 0 bases to trimming and J lost 5 bases, with 15 bases between them. The germline gives CDR1 SGDLS, CDR2 YYNGEE. CDR3 nucleotide sequence: TGTGCCAGCAGCGTAGGTAGGAGGGGATTAGACAATGAGCAGTTCTTC. Its protein is CASSVGRRGLDNEQFF. Based on the CDR3 plus reference TRBV9 and TRBJ2-1, the full variable domain is DSGVTQTPKHLITATGQRVTLRCSPRSGDLSVYWYQQSLDQGLQFLIQYYNGEERAKGNILERFSAQQFPDLHSELNLSSLELGDSALYFCASSVGRRGLDNEQFFGPGTRLTVL.

V is TRBV9 and J is TRBJ1-1, with TRBD1 as a possible D gene (5 bases). Trimming took off 4 bases at V and 2 bases at J, with 15 bases between the two ends. Germline lookup yields CDR1 SGDLS and CDR2 YYNGEE. The CDR3 has 15 amino acids. The CDR3 sequence: CASSPTGGFNTEAFF. The CDR3 region has the DNA TGTGCCAGCAGCCCCACGGGGGGGTTCAACACTGAAGCTTTCTTT.

The chain uses TRBV28 and TRBJ1-2, with a tentative D call TRBD1 (5 bases). Trimming shortened V by 5 bases and J by 5 bases, and 15 bases separated the two germline ends. The CDR3 length is 14 residues. The germline V gene encodes CDR1 MDHEN and CDR2 SYDVKM. DNA of the CDR3: TGTGCCAGCAGTCCACAGGCGTGGGGGTATGGCTACACCTTC. This codes for CASSPQAWGYGYTF.

V gene TRBV20-1 combines with J gene TRBJ2-3, with unresolved D. This CDR3 spans 11 amino acids. Deletions cut 3 bases from V and 6 bases from J, with 7 bases between. Germline V CDR1 and CDR2: DFQATT, SNEGSKA (reference sequence). CDR3 loop: CSARAGDTQYF. The CDR3 coding sequence is TGCAGTGCTAGGGCCGGGGATACGCAGTATTTT.

In DNA form, the CDR3 reads TGTGCCAGCAGCTTAGCGGGAGGGGGATCAGCTGCCGAGCAGTACTTC. Residues: CASSLAGGGSAAEQYF. The chain combines TRBV7-6 with TRBJ2-7; tentative D call: TRBD2 (7 bases). Per germline, CDR1 SGHVS and CDR2 FNYEAQ. Trimming stripped 0 bases from V and 6 bases from J, with 18 bases between. This CDR3 region has 16 residues.

As concerns this clone: One end of the junction varies from germline; a read error may be responsible. The J gene is TRBJ2-7, the V gene TRBV14, with D hard to call. The CDR3 is made up of 13 amino acids. Germline V gene data show CDR1 as SGHDN and CDR2 as FVKESK. The CDR3 loop reads CASSQDRSYGQYF. CDR3 in DNA: TGTGCCAGCAGCCAAGACAGGTCGTACGGGCAGTACTTC.

The chain joins TRBV19 to TRBJ2-5; 10 nucleotides line up with TRBD1. Gene TRBJ2-7 matches the end of the DNA better, so the J call may be wrong. Germline assignment: CDR1 LNHDA and CDR2 SQIVND (reference sequence). This CDR3 contains 14 residues. Here the CDR3 reads CASSAGTGAYEQYF. The CDR3 bases are TGTGCCAGTAGTGCCGGGACAGGGGCGTACGAGCAGTACTTC.

This chain joins TRBV9 and TRBJ2-1; 11 bases map to TRBD2. Germline V gene lookup returns CDR1 SGDLS and CDR2 YYNGEE. The CDR3 has 16 residues. Trimming at V came to 3 bases and at J to 0 bases, leaving 2 bases not matched to a gene. CDR3 region: CASSASGRSSYNEQFF. CDR3 sequence (DNA): TGTGCCAGCAGCGCTAGCGGGAGGAGCTCCTACAATGAGCAGTTCTTC.

The V gene is TRBV28, the J gene TRBJ1-4, with TRBD1 matching over 8 bases. The length of the CDR3 is 14 residues. Germline-derived CDR1 and CDR2 are MDHEN and SYDVKM. The V gene end was trimmed by 2 bases and the J gene end by 6 bases; junction bases not matched to a gene: 2. The CDR3 loop is CASSLQGAYEKLFF. The CDR3 bases are TGTGCCAGCAGTTTACAGGGGGCGTATGAAAAACTGTTTTTT.

This clone was counted once. This chain links TRBV6-1 with TRBJ1-3, with D maybe TRBD1 (6 bases). Trimming removed 2 bases from V and 0 bases from J, with 8 bases in between. CDR3 length: 15 residues. CDR1 MNHNS and CDR2 SASEGT come from the germline V gene. In nucleotides, the CDR3 is TGTGCCAGCAGTGAAACAGGGCACTCTGGAAACACCATATATTTT. Translation gives CASSETGHSGNTIYF.